The present entry profiles one TCR beta chain with its context. The sample comes from a study of blood T cell repertoires in COVID-19. Turning to the study itself: Researchers got acute and convalescent COVID-19 samples from the United States, Italy and Spain. PBMCs, B-cell-depleted T cells, or T cells provided the cDNA or gDNA that made up the material.

Source study methods: Amplified reference gene primers provided the basis for estimating nucleated cell counts. TCRdb's table, derived via immunoSEQ multiplex PCR, lists solely in-frame clones and lacks some. That table furnishes V, J and clone size, whereas the DNA furnished D and trimming. Here the sample spans fewer than 80,000 clones, around 90% being singletons. CDR1 is KGHSH, CDR2 LQKENI, per germline. With 0 bases clipped from V and 1 base from J, the junction kept 6 bases outside the gene matches. The CDR3 runs 17 residues. Specimen: peripheral blood. The clonotype comes from a human donor in a cohort sampled during active COVID-19. V gene TRBV18 combines with J gene TRBJ2-3, with TRBD2 matching 8 bases. The CDR3 bases are TGTGCCAGCTCACCACCGACGGGGGGGGTTCGCACAGATACGCAGTATTTT. Amino acids: CASSPPTGGVRTDTQYF.